This passage covers 24 T cell receptor beta chains from one sample sequenced in a study of blood T cell repertoires in COVID-19. TCRdb keeps only in-frame clones here, not all; method: immunoSEQ multiplex PCR. The profile shows about 80,000 clones, around 79% of them singletons. Sequencing input: peripheral blood. Source of these receptors: an elderly man with acute or convalescent COVID-19.

This clone was recorded at least ten times. CDR3 loop: CASSLASGGNNEQFF. CDR3 nucleotides: TGTGCCAGCAGCTTAGCTAGCGGGGGGAACAATGAGCAGTTCTTC. This rearrangement joins TRBV7-6 to TRBJ2-1; 10 nucleotides line up with TRBD2. The CDR3 runs 15 residues. Germline trimming cut 0 bases from V and 5 bases from J; bases unmatched to any gene: 1. Germline values: CDR1 SGHVS, CDR2 FNYEAQ.

The chain combines TRBV9 with TRBJ2-1; 9 bases fit TRBD1. The length of the CDR3 is 15 residues. V lost 3 bases and J lost 4; bases outside the gene matches: 5. Germline CDR1 is SGDLS and CDR2 is YYNGEE. DNA for the CDR3: TGTGCCAGCAGCGGCGGACAGGGGATATACAATGAGCAGTTCTTC. This encodes CASSGGQGIYNEQFF.

This clone appeared once. The chain uses TRBV4-1 and TRBJ1-4; 8 positions match TRBD1. This CDR3 has 15 amino acids. CDR1 MGHRA and CDR2 YSYEKL come from the germline V gene. J gave up 8 bases and V 0 bases, and 5 bases lay outside the gene matches. CDR3 amino acids: CASSQDQQGGEKLFF. The CDR3 DNA reads TGCGCCAGCAGCCAAGATCAACAGGGGGGCGAAAAACTGTTTTTT.

This clone was counted between two and nine times. V is TRBV6-5 and J is TRBJ2-1; 10 positions match TRBD2. Germline CDR1 and CDR2: MNHEY and SVGAGI. This CDR3 is built from 14 residues. V lost 8 bases, J lost 4 bases, and 5 bases stayed unmatched. The chain's CDR3 is CASDIAGGYNEQFF. The CDR3 DNA sequence: TGTGCCAGCGATATAGCGGGGGGTTACAATGAGCAGTTCTTC.

V is TRBV5-8 and J is TRBJ1-1; D call uncertain. The germline V and J ends were trimmed by 0 bases and 1 base, with 4 bases remaining between them. CDR1 and CDR2 (germline): SGHTS, YDEGEE. This CDR3 contains 13 residues. The CDR3 DNA sequence: TGTGCCAGCAGCTTGGACAGGAACACTGAAGCTTTCTTT. This sequence encodes CASSLDRNTEAFF.

This chain joins TRBV5-4 and TRBJ1-6, with D possibly matching TRBD1 (6 bases). The germline V gene encodes CDR1 SGHNT and CDR2 YYREEE (reference sequence). Trimming left V 0 bases short and J 10 bases short, with 8 bases between. CDR3 length: 13 amino acids. This CDR3 is CASSLEQGSPLHF. The CDR3 nucleotides are TGTGCCAGCAGCTTGGAACAGGGATCACCCCTCCACTTT.

The chain has TRBV7-3 and TRBJ2-7; 11 bases are a match to TRBD2. Germline values: CDR1 SGHTA, CDR2 FQGTGA. CDR3 length equals 17 residues. J gave up 0 bases and V 0 bases, and 4 bases lay outside the gene matches. Written as DNA, the CDR3 is TGTGCCAGCAGCTTAACACAGCTAGCGGGGGGCTCCTACGAGCAGTACTTC. It is translated as CASSLTQLAGGSYEQYF.

This clone was counted many times. The chain combines TRBV4-1 with TRBJ1-1; D call uncertain. The V and J ends lost 1 base and 6 bases respectively, with 21 bases between them. The CDR3 runs 17 residues. Per the germline V gene, CDR1 is MGHRA and CDR2 is YSYEKL. The CDR3 sequence: CASSQGIGRIKWAEAFF. The DNA of the CDR3 is TGCGCCAGCAGCCAAGGAATAGGGAGAATTAAATGGGCTGAAGCTTTCTTT.

The gene calls are TRBV11-2 and TRBJ2-7, with D tentatively TRBD1 (6 bases). The CDR3 is 16 amino acids. The V end was cut by 5 bases, the J end by 2 bases, with 19 bases between. CDR1 is SGHAT, CDR2 FQNNGV, per germline. The CDR3 spells CASSALRGGQPYEQYF. The CDR3 nucleotides are TGTGCCAGCAGCGCCCTCCGTGGGGGACAACCCTACGAGCAGTACTTC.

This chain links TRBV11-2 with TRBJ2-3, with 13 positions matching TRBD2. This CDR3 comprises 18 residues. The V and J ends lost 4 bases and 3 bases, in that order; junction bases with no gene match: 10. Germline V gene data show CDR1 as SGHAT and CDR2 as FQNNGV. CDR3 sequence reads: CASSSPLLAGGPTDTQYF. The DNA of the CDR3 is TGTGCCAGCAGCTCCCCACTACTAGCGGGGGGGCCGACAGATACGCAGTATTTT.

The chain has TRBV18 and TRBJ2-1; TRBD1 agrees at 8 bases. There are 15 residues in the CDR3. The V gene end was trimmed by 1 base and the J gene end by 8 bases; junction bases not matched to a gene: 7. The germline V gene has CDR1 KGHSH and CDR2 LQKENI. This chain's CDR3 is CASSPQTGGRDEQFF. The CDR3 bases are TGTGCCAGCTCACCACAAACAGGGGGTAGGGATGAGCAGTTCTTC.

V gene TRBV6-5 combines with J gene TRBJ2-2; TRBD2 might be the D (7 bases). V gave up 7 bases and J gave up 0 bases, with 12 bases separating them. This CDR3 comprises 15 residues. The germline CDR1 and CDR2 sequences are MNHEY and SVGAGI. The CDR3 DNA reads TGTGCCAGCACTCCGCGGGGGCCGAACACCGGGGAGCTGTTTTTT. Translating gives CASTPRGPNTGELFF.

V usage is TRBV12-3 or TRBV12-4 and J usage is TRBJ2-3, with D possibly matching TRBD1 (5 bases). The V end was cut by 7 bases, the J end by 15 bases, with 17 bases between. The CDR3 sequence is 11 residues long. CDR3 nucleotides: TGTGCCAGCATTGGCCTTAGACAGCAATATTTT. Protein: CASIGLRQQYF.

The gene calls are TRBV30 and TRBJ2-1, with 9 bases that match TRBD2. The V gene end was trimmed by 2 bases and the J gene end by 2 bases; junction bases not matched to a gene: 4. The CDR3 totals 15 residues. CDR1 and CDR2 (germline): GTSNPN, SVGIG (reference sequence). The CDR3 reads CAWSRERGAYNEQFF. The CDR3 nucleotides are TGTGCCTGGAGTCGGGAGCGGGGGGCCTACAATGAGCAGTTCTTC.

The J gene is TRBJ2-3, the V gene TRBV24-1; D unclear. CDR3 length: 12 residues. With 5 bases removed from V and 0 bases from J, the gap between germline ends came to 2 bases. Germline CDR1 and CDR2: KGHDR and SFDVKD. The CDR3 bases are TGTGCCACCAGTGCTAGCACAGATACGCAGTATTTT. This gives the protein CATSASTDTQYF.

The chain has TRBV18 and TRBJ1-2, with TRBD1 matching 8 bases. Germline trimming cut 3 bases from V and 0 bases from J; bases unmatched to any gene: 9. This CDR3 is 17 amino acids long. Germline V CDR1 and CDR2: KGHSH, LQKENI. Here the CDR3 reads CASSPLPQGATNYGYTF. The CDR3 DNA reads TGTGCCAGCTCACCCCTGCCGCAGGGGGCAACTAACTATGGCTACACCTTC.

The chain links TRBV5-5 to TRBJ2-7, with D unresolved. Germline V lookup: CDR1 SGHKS, CDR2 YYEKEE (reference sequence). V lost 0 bases to trimming and J lost 3 bases, with 19 bases between them. This CDR3 is 17 amino acids long. In DNA, the CDR3 is TGTGCCAGCAGCTTGGTTCCCGTGGGCAGGAAGAACTACGAGCAGTACTTC. It encodes CASSLVPVGRKNYEQYF.

On this clone: Other DNA sequences in this sample translate to the same CDR3. The J gene is TRBJ2-7, the V gene TRBV29-1; 9 bases agree with TRBD1. Trimming cost V 6 bases and J 3 bases; bases outside gene matches: 3. The length of the CDR3 is 12 residues. Germline V lookup: CDR1 SQVTM, CDR2 ANQGSEA. CDR3 coding DNA: TGCAGCGTCAGGGACAGGGTCTACGAGCAGTACTTC. Translation gives CSVRDRVYEQYF.

With regard to this clone: Since the CDR3 does not end with the conserved phenylalanine or tryptophan, this likely comes from a read error. No DNA is shown, since the ends of the CDR3 on it are uncertain; the CDR3 is the one TCRdb lists. J is TRBJ1-6 and V is TRBV24-1; the table's D call of TRBD1 was not tested on the DNA. A total of 9 residues make up the CDR3, ends included. Germline V CDR1 and CDR2: KGHDR, SFDVKD. This CDR3 is CATVSTGLR.

This chain connects TRBV5-6 to TRBJ2-1; 8 nucleotides align to TRBD1. CDR1 is SGHDT, CDR2 YYEEEE, per germline. J lost 3 bases, V lost 4 bases, and 9 bases had no gene match. This CDR3 is built from 16 residues. This CDR3 reads CASSQGAGTYYNEQFF. CDR3 coding DNA: TGTGCCAGCAGCCAGGGGGCAGGAACCTACTACAATGAGCAGTTCTTC.

This chain connects TRBV10-2 to TRBJ1-1; 8 nucleotides line up with TRBD1. This CDR3 is built from 14 residues. V was pared by 0 bases and J by 5 bases, with 2 bases of the junction left unmatched. The V gene's germline CDR1 is WSHSY and CDR2 SAAADI. This chain's CDR3 is CASSESDRATEAFF. As DNA, the CDR3 is TGCGCCAGCAGTGAGTCGGACAGGGCAACTGAAGCTTTCTTT.

Here the CDR3 DNA reads TGTGCCAGCAGGAAGGACAGGGGGAATGGTCAGCCCCAGCATTTT. This sequence encodes CASRKDRGNGQPQHF. V usage is TRBV6-5 and J usage is TRBJ1-5, with 10 bases aligning to TRBD1. CDR1 is MNHEY, CDR2 SVGAGI, per germline. The junction had 8 bases not matched to a gene; V was cut back by 6 bases and J by 6 bases. This CDR3 region has 15 residues.

This chain joins TRBV29-1 and TRBJ1-3, with unresolved D. Trimming shortened V by 4 bases and J by 4 bases, and 11 bases separated the two germline ends. Germline CDR1 reads SQVTM; CDR2 reads ANQGSEA. The CDR3 consists of 13 residues. The CDR3 is CSVGEGRGNTIYF. DNA for the CDR3: TGCAGCGTTGGGGAGGGCCGAGGAAACACCATATATTTT. Full variable domain (rest looked up from reference TRBV29-1 and TRBJ1-3): SAVISQKPSRDICQRGTSLTIQCQVDSQVTMMFWYRQQPGQSLTLIATANQGSEATYESGFVIDKFPISRPNLTFSTLTVSNMSPEDSSIYLCSVGEGRGNTIYFGEGSWLTVV.

The chain uses TRBV28 and TRBJ1-6; tentative D call: TRBD1 (6 bases). V shed 4 bases and J shed 1 base, with 11 bases lying between them. This CDR3 has 16 residues. Germline V gene sequence: CDR1 MDHEN, CDR2 SYDVKM. The CDR3 bases are TGTGCCAGCAGTTCAGGGGTAGTATCCTATAATTCACCCCTCCACTTT. Its translation is CASSSGVVSYNSPLHF. The full variable domain, with the rest looked up from reference TRBV28 and TRBJ1-6, is DVKVTQSSRYLVKRTGEKVFLECVQDMDHENMFWYRQDPGLGLRLIYFSYDVKMKEKGDIPEGYSVSREKKERFSLILESASTNQTSMYLCASSSGVVSYNSPLHFGNGTRLTVT.